The clone carrying this TCR beta chain was recorded at least ten times. Its antigen is undetermined. This entry comes from a study of T-cell reconstitution after alpha-beta-depleted transplantation in children. V dropped 7 bases and J dropped 3; count of bases not matched to a gene: 14. The CDR3 covers 17 residues. Researchers prepared the TCRbeta library using unique molecular identifiers, the study reports. TCRdb independently ran MiXCR on the PCR reads; one entry per CDR3 protein. The table shows about 260,000 distinct CDR3 sequences, with under 9.5% occurring only once. Study findings and constraints: Elevated TCRbeta diversity at day 60 was traced, in some patients, to surviving recipient T cells and thymic progenitors. Several hundred expanded graft clones reportedly gave rise to the alpha-beta T cells present about two months after transplant. A year post-transplant, T-cell counts and diversity derived mostly from newly produced T cells.

This clonotype was obtained from a male patient younger than 18 who had a stem cell transplant for acute lymphoblastic leukemia, so the T cells may come from the graft donor. The sample was PBMCs, mostly from graft donor cells, taken 180 days after TCRalphabeta/CD19-depleted stem cell transplant. The V and J genes are TRBV12-3 or TRBV12-4 and TRBJ2-3, with 9 bases that match TRBD2. Here the CDR3 reads CASTAGGRPPSTDTQYF. The CDR3 DNA reads as TGTGCCAGCACCGCGGGGGGGAGACCCCCTTCGACAGATACGCAGTATTTT.